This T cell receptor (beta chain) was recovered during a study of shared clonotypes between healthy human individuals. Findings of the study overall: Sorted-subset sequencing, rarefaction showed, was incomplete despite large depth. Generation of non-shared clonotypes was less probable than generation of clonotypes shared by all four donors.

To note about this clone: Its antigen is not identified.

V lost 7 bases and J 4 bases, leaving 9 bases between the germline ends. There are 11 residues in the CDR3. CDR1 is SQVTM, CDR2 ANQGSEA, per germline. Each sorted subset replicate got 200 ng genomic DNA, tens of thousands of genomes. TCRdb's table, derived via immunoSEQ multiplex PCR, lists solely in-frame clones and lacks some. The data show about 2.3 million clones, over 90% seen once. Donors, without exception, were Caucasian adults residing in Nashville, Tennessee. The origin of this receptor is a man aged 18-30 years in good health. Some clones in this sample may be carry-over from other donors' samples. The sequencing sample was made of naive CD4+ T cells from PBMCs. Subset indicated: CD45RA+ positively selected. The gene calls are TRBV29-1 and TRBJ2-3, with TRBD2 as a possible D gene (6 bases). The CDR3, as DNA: TGCAGCGCGGGGGTCCCAGATACGCAGTATTTT. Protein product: CSAGVPDTQYF.